These 26 T cell receptor beta chains share one sample of origin, sequenced in a study of blood T cell repertoires in COVID-19 (dated by TCRdb to 2018 to 2020). The protocol used for the library was the immunoSEQ multiplex PCR assay. TCRdb mirrors the immuneACCESS table, restricted to in-frame sequences. Some clones are absent from its copies; in checked studies, under half trace to an unresolved V gene, and the reason for the others is unknown. The sample data list 110,000 to 150,000 clones, and about 86% of these were observed just once. The top ten constitute approximately 8.2% of the sample. Sequencing input: peripheral blood. Receptor source: a woman aged 60-75 years with acute or convalescent COVID-19.

The chain links TRBV11-2 to TRBJ1-1, with 8 positions matching TRBD1. The V segment lost 0 bases and the J segment 5 bases; nucleotides outside the gene matches: 17. CDR3 size: 19 residues. Germline lookup yields CDR1 SGHAT and CDR2 FQNNGV. This chain's CDR3 is CASSLDSSPFWTGRTEAFF. CDR3 coding DNA: TGTGCCAGCAGCTTAGATTCGAGCCCCTTCTGGACAGGGCGGACTGAAGCTTTCTTT. Drawing the rest from reference TRBV11-2 and TRBJ1-1, the complete variable domain is EAGVAQSPRYKIIEKRQSVAFWCNPISGHATLYWYQQILGQGPKLLIQFQNNGVVDDSQLPKDRFSAERLKGVDSTLKIQPAKLEDSAVYLCASSLDSSPFWTGRTEAFFGQGTRLTVV.

The chain combines TRBV5-1 with TRBJ1-4; D is perhaps TRBD1 (5 bases). This CDR3 comprises 15 residues. Germline V gene sequence: CDR1 SGHRS, CDR2 YFSETQ. V was clipped by 6 bases and J by 2 bases, with 14 bases between them. The DNA of the CDR3 is TGCGCCAGCAAAACCCAAACAGGCACTAATGAAAAACTGTTTTTT. It yields the protein CASKTQTGTNEKLFF.

This sequence joins TRBV4-1 and TRBJ2-3; D may be TRBD1 (6 bases). CDR1 is MGHRA and CDR2 is YSYEKL in the germline V gene. This CDR3 contains 13 residues. Trimming took off 2 bases at V and 5 bases at J, with 8 bases between the two ends. The CDR3 sequence: CASSQSDRDTQYF. The DNA for the CDR3 is TGCGCCAGCAGCCAATCGGACAGAGATACGCAGTATTTT.

The chain employs TRBV7-6 and TRBJ2-1; maybe TRBD2 (6 bases). V gave up 1 base and J gave up 7 bases, with 20 bases separating them. CDR1 and CDR2 (germline): SGHVS, FNYEAQ. CDR3 length: 17 residues. In DNA, the CDR3 is TGTGCCAGCAGCTTAGAGTCGGGGGTCCCCGCGACGAATGAGCAGTTCTTC. Its translation: CASSLESGVPATNEQFF.

This sequence joins TRBV4-1 and TRBJ1-4, with 11 nucleotides matching TRBD1. V dropped 3 bases and J dropped 8; count of bases not matched to a gene: 5. CDR1 MGHRA and CDR2 YSYEKL come from the germline V gene. The CDR3 is 15 amino acids. The CDR3 bases are TGCGCCAGCAGCCAGGGACAGGGGGGGGGAGAAAAACTGTTTTTT. Its protein product is CASSQGQGGGEKLFF.

As regards this clone: Other nucleotide sequences from this sample produce the same CDR3. The chain employs TRBV20-1 and TRBJ2-5, with no clear D. CDR3 size: 11 residues. The V gene's germline CDR1 is DFQATT and CDR2 SNEGSKA (reference sequence). The V end was cut by 3 bases, the J end by 5 bases, with 7 bases between. CDR3 amino acids: CSARPGETQYF. In DNA, the CDR3 is TGCAGTGCTAGGCCGGGTGAGACCCAGTACTTC.

This rearrangement joins TRBV7-2 to TRBJ2-5; D unclear. The CDR3 runs to 15 residues. From germline, CDR1 is SGHTA and CDR2 FQGNSA. V was pared by 5 bases and J by 2 bases, with 15 bases between. CDR3 sequence reads: CASSQQRAIQETQYF. The CDR3 DNA is TGTGCCAGCAGCCAGCAGCGAGCAATACAAGAGACCCAGTACTTC.

The V gene is TRBV30, the J gene TRBJ2-3; D unclear. V was clipped by 0 bases and J by 1 base, with 8 bases between them. The CDR3 has 14 amino acids. Germline V lookup: CDR1 GTSNPN, CDR2 SVGIG (reference sequence). The CDR3 region has the DNA TGTGCCTGGAGTGTAAATGTCGGCACAGATACGCAGTATTTT. Protein: CAWSVNVGTDTQYF.

The chain combines TRBV12-3 or TRBV12-4 with TRBJ1-2; D remains unclear. The CDR3 consists of 13 residues. V was pared by 3 bases and J by 5 bases, with 10 bases between. The CDR3 protein is CASSFLRSYGYTF. In DNA, the CDR3 is TGTGCCAGCAGTTTTCTGAGGAGTTATGGCTACACCTTC.

V and J are TRBV19 and TRBJ2-7; the D gene is possibly TRBD1 (5 bases). CDR3 length: 14 amino acids. CDR1 and CDR2 (germline): LNHDA, SQIVND (reference sequence). Trimming removed 3 bases from V and 4 bases from J, with 13 bases in between. CDR3 DNA sequence: TGTGCCAGTAGTATTGGGGCAGGAGATTACGAGCAGTACTTC. Translation: CASSIGAGDYEQYF.

This clone has just one count. This rearrangement joins TRBV19 to TRBJ2-4; 9 nucleotides agree with TRBD1. V lost 7 bases and J lost 6; bases outside the gene matches: 7. Germline-derived CDR1 and CDR2 are LNHDA and SQIVND (reference sequence). The CDR3 has 14 residues. CDR3 in DNA: TGTGCCAGTAACCAACCGGGACAGGGAAACATTCAGTACTTC. Protein: CASNQPGQGNIQYF.

The sample holds a few counts of this clone. The V call is TRBV30, the J call TRBJ1-1, with D perhaps matching TRBD1 (5 bases). In germline, CDR1 is GTSNPN, CDR2 SVGIG (reference sequence). The CDR3 contains 14 residues. V lost 3 bases and J lost 1, with 12 bases in between. The CDR3 coding sequence is TGTGCCTGGAGCCTCAGGGCACCGAACACTGAAGCTTTCTTT. It yields the protein CAWSLRAPNTEAFF.

This clone was seen only once. This chain uses TRBV24-1 with TRBJ2-7; the D is unclear. Germline V gene lookup returns CDR1 KGHDR and CDR2 SFDVKD. CDR3 length: 11 residues. With 3 bases removed from V and 4 bases from J, the gap between germline ends came to 3 bases. The CDR3 region is CATSDQYEQYF. CDR3 DNA sequence: TGTGCCACCAGTGATCAGTACGAGCAGTACTTC.

The chain joins TRBV6-1 to TRBJ1-4; D gene uncertain. The germline V gene has CDR1 MNHNS and CDR2 SASEGT. With 0 bases removed from V and 6 bases from J, the gap between germline ends came to 11 bases. This CDR3 comprises 15 residues. Here the CDR3 reads CASSEAGRSYEKLFF. The CDR3 bases are TGTGCCAGCAGTGAAGCTGGGAGGTCGTATGAAAAACTGTTTTTT.

The table lists this clone with a count of one. The chain has TRBV29-1 and TRBJ1-2, with D possibly being TRBD1 (5 bases). This CDR3 is 13 amino acids long. Germline-derived CDR1 and CDR2 are SQVTM and ANQGSEA. V was clipped by 0 bases and J by 3 bases, with 8 bases between them. The chain's CDR3 is CSVEDRQHYGYTF. The DNA of the CDR3 is TGCAGCGTTGAAGATCGACAGCACTATGGCTACACCTTC. Complete variable domain (other parts from reference TRBV29-1 and TRBJ1-2): SAVISQKPSRDICQRGTSLTIQCQVDSQVTMMFWYRQQPGQSLTLIATANQGSEATYESGFVIDKFPISRPNLTFSTLTVSNMSPEDSSIYLCSVEDRQHYGYTFGSGTRLTVV.

This clone occurred once. V is TRBV5-8 and J is TRBJ1-1; 7 positions agree with TRBD1. Germline-derived CDR1 and CDR2 are SGHTS and YDEGEE. The CDR3 has 17 amino acids. J lost 1 base, V lost 2 bases, and 11 bases had no gene match. DNA for the CDR3: TGTGCCAGCAGCTTTAACAGGGGCTTCGGGGGGAACACTGAAGCTTTCTTT. Protein product: CASSFNRGFGGNTEAFF.

This chain uses TRBV5-1 with TRBJ2-7; the D is unclear. CDR3 length: 13 amino acids. Germline V gene lookup returns CDR1 SGHRS and CDR2 YFSETQ. V lost 0 bases, J lost 2 bases, and 6 bases lay in between. CDR3 sequence reads: CASSLDSTYEQYF. The CDR3 DNA follows: TGCGCCAGCAGCTTGGACAGCACCTACGAGCAGTACTTC. Complete variable domain (other parts from reference TRBV5-1 and TRBJ2-7): KAGVTQTPRYLIKTRGQQVTLSCSPISGHRSVSWYQQTPGQGLQFLFEYFSETQRNKGNFPGRFSGRQFSNSRSEMNVSTLELGDSALYLCASSLDSTYEQYFGPGTRLTVT.

The chain couples TRBV5-4 to TRBJ2-2; 9 nucleotides agree with TRBD1. The junction had 8 bases not matched to a gene; V was cut back by 5 bases and J by 6 bases. The V gene's germline CDR1 is SGHNT and CDR2 YYREEE (reference sequence). The CDR3 has 15 amino acids. The CDR3 reads CASRTGTGSSGELFF. CDR3 bases: TGTGCCAGCAGAACCGGGACAGGGTCCTCCGGGGAGCTGTTTTTT.

This clone has ten or more counts. V usage is TRBV15 and J usage is TRBJ2-5; 9 bases map to TRBD2. Germline CDR1 reads LNHNV; CDR2 reads YYDKDF (reference sequence). V shed 6 bases and J 5 bases; nucleotides not matched to a gene: 13. The CDR3 is 16 residues long. In nucleotides, the CDR3 is TGTGCCACCAGGGCAGACATAGCGGGGGATGGTGAGACCCAGTACTTC. Translating gives CATRADIAGDGETQYF.

This clone appeared once. V gene TRBV28 combines with J gene TRBJ1-3, with D unclear. Germline CDR1 is MDHEN and CDR2 is SYDVKM. The V end lost 6 bases, the J end lost 3 bases, and 12 bases lay between the germline ends. The CDR3 runs 14 residues. The CDR3 region has the DNA TGTGCCAGCAGCCCCGGGTCCATTGGAAACACCATATATTTT. This translates into CASSPGSIGNTIYF.

The chain recombines TRBV7-2 with TRBJ2-7; TRBD2 agrees at 8 bases. Trimming at V came to 5 bases and at J to 3 bases, leaving 9 bases not matched to a gene. The CDR3 runs to 15 residues. Per germline, CDR1 SGHTA and CDR2 FQGNSA. The CDR3 region is CASSPRGGQVYEQYF. The CDR3 DNA reads TGTGCCAGCAGCCCCCGGGGGGGCCAAGTCTACGAGCAGTACTTC.

The chain couples TRBV6-1 to TRBJ1-2, with a possible D match to TRBD1 (6 bases). V was trimmed by 3 bases and J by 8 bases, leaving 13 bases between them. The CDR3 has 13 amino acids. Looked up from germline, CDR1 is MNHNS and CDR2 is SASEGT. For the CDR3, the DNA is TGTGCCAGCAGTGAGCGGGGGGCAGGGGGCTACACCTTC. This encodes CASSERGAGGYTF.

The chain couples TRBV30 to TRBJ1-1; no clear D gene. The V gene's germline CDR1 is GTSNPN and CDR2 SVGIG (reference sequence). This CDR3 spans 17 amino acids. V lost 5 bases and J 0 bases, leaving 22 bases between the germline ends. The CDR3, as DNA: TGTGCCTGGTCGAAAGGGCACTCCCGGACTATGAACACTGAAGCTTTCTTT. Its translation: CAWSKGHSRTMNTEAFF. The full variable domain, rest sourced from reference TRBV30 and TRBJ1-1, is SQTIHQWPATLVQPVGSPLSLECTVEGTSNPNLYWYRQAAGRGLQLLFYSVGIGQISSEVPQNLSASRPQDRQFILSSKKLLLSDSGFYLCAWSKGHSRTMNTEAFFGQGTRLTVV.

This clone was seen only a few times. The chain uses TRBV6-6 and TRBJ1-6; the match to TRBD1 covers 8 bases. The CDR3 totals 18 residues. Germline CDR1 reads MNHNY; CDR2 reads SVGAGI (reference sequence). Germline trimming cut 5 bases from V and 10 bases from J; bases unmatched to any gene: 19. CDR3 protein: CASSRTSTGGRSRSPLHF. In nucleotides, the CDR3 is TGTGCCAGCAGTCGCACAAGCACAGGGGGAAGGTCTAGATCACCCCTCCACTTT.

The V call is TRBV5-1, the J call TRBJ2-3; D perhaps matches TRBD1 (7 bases). Germline V gene data show CDR1 as SGHRS and CDR2 as YFSETQ. This CDR3 has 16 amino acids. Trimming took 4 bases from V and 4 from J, leaving 19 bases between them. For the CDR3, the DNA is TGCGCCAGCAGCCAGGGGGGCAGGGGTTGGGCAGATACGCAGTATTTT. The encoded protein is CASSQGGRGWADTQYF.

The genes are TRBV6-2 or TRBV6-3 and TRBJ1-2, with 9 bases that match TRBD1. The CDR3 sequence is 13 residues long. Germline-derived CDR1 and CDR2 are MNHEY and SVGEGT. The ends lost 2 bases at V and 6 bases at J; junction bases unmatched: 1. In nucleotides, the CDR3 is TGTGCCAGCAGTTACAACAGGGGGCATGGCTACACCTTC. Protein sequence: CASSYNRGHGYTF.